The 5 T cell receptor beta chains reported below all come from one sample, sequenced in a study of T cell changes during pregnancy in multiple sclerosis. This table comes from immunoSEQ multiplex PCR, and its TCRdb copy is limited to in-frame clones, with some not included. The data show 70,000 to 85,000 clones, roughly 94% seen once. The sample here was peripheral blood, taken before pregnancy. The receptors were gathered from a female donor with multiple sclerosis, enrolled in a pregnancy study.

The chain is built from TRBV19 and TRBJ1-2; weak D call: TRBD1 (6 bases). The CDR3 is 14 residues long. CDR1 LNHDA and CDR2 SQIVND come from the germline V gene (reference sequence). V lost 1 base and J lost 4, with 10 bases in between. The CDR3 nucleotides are TGTGCCAGTAGTATAGCCCGGACAGCCTATGGCTACACCTTC. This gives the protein CASSIARTAYGYTF.

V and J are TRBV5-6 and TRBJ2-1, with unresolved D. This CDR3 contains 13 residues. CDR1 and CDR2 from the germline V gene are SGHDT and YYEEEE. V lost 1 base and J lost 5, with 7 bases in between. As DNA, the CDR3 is TGTGCCAGCAGCTTGCCCCGGGACAATGAGCAGTTCTTC. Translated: CASSLPRDNEQFF. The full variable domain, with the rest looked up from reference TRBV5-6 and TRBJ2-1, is DAGVTQSPTHLIKTRGQQVTLRCSPKSGHDTVSWYQQALGQGPQFIFQYYEEEERQRGNFPDRFSGHQFPNYSSELNVNALLLGDSALYLCASSLPRDNEQFFGPGTRLTVL.

The CDR3 reads CASSYSDSRSGNTIYF. CDR3 DNA sequence: TGTGCCAGCAGTTATTCGGACAGCCGCTCTGGAAACACCATATATTTT. This rearrangement joins TRBV6-6 to TRBJ1-3; D might be TRBD1 (6 bases). The V end lost 3 bases, the J end lost 0 bases, and 12 bases lay between the germline ends. This CDR3 contains 16 residues. From germline, CDR1 is MNHNY and CDR2 SVGAGI (reference sequence).

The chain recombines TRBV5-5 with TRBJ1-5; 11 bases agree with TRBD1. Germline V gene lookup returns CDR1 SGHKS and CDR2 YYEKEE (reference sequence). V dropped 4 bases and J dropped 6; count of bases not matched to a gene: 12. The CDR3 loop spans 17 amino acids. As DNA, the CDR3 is TGTGCCAGCAGCCTCCTGCCGGGACAGGGGGATCTTCAGCCCCAGCATTTT. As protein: CASSLLPGQGDLQPQHF.

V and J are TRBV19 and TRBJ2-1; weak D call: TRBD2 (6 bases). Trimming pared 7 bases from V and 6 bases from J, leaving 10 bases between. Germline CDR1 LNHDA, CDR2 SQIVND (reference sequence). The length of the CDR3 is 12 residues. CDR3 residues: CASTGVGNEQFF. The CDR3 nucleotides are TGTGCCAGTACGGGGGTTGGCAATGAGCAGTTCTTC.